These 19 T cell receptor beta chains came from one sample sequenced in a study of blood T cell repertoires in COVID-19. TCRdb keeps only in-frame clones here, not all; method: immunoSEQ multiplex PCR. The sample contains some 170,000 clones, approximately 90% of which appear only once. Sequencing was performed on peripheral blood. These receptors came from a woman aged 45-65 years with acute or convalescent COVID-19.

This chain joins TRBV9 and TRBJ2-7, with 7 positions matching TRBD1. Unmatched junction bases numbered 3, after V lost 0 bases and J lost 9 bases. CDR3 size: 12 residues. CDR1 SGDLS and CDR2 YYNGEE come from the germline V gene. CDR3 nucleotides: TGTGCCAGCAGCGTAGAGACAGGGCGGCAGTACTTC. Protein: CASSVETGRQYF. Combining the CDR3 with reference TRBV9 and TRBJ2-7 gives the whole variable domain DSGVTQTPKHLITATGQRVTLRCSPRSGDLSVYWYQQSLDQGLQFLIQYYNGEERAKGNILERFSAQQFPDLHSELNLSSLELGDSALYFCASSVETGRQYFGPGTRLTVT.

The chain uses TRBV24-1 and TRBJ2-1; D perhaps matches TRBD1 (6 bases). This CDR3 has 16 amino acids. The germline gives CDR1 KGHDR, CDR2 SFDVKD. With 2 bases removed from V and 6 bases from J, the gap between germline ends came to 16 bases. CDR3 nucleotide sequence: TGTGCCACCAGTGATTGGTCCGGGACACGCTCCAATGAGCAGTTCTTC. This gives the protein CATSDWSGTRSNEQFF.

The DNA for the CDR3 is TGTGCCAGCAATTCCGGGACTAGCGGGTCCCGTCGCTCCTACAATGAGCAGTTCTTC. Residues: CASNSGTSGSRRSYNEQFF. This chain joins TRBV9 and TRBJ2-1; 12 positions match TRBD2. The junction had 13 bases not matched to a gene; V was cut back by 6 bases and J by 0 bases. The CDR3 contains 19 residues. CDR1 and CDR2 from the germline V gene are SGDLS and YYNGEE. The complete variable domain, with remaining parts taken from reference TRBV9 and TRBJ2-1, reads DSGVTQTPKHLITATGQRVTLRCSPRSGDLSVYWYQQSLDQGLQFLIQYYNGEERAKGNILERFSAQQFPDLHSELNLSSLELGDSALYFCASNSGTSGSRRSYNEQFFGPGTRLTVL.

For this clone: Other DNA sequences from this sample encode an identical CDR3 as well. The V call is TRBV5-1, the J call TRBJ1-4, with 9 bases lining up with TRBD1. The CDR3 sequence is 14 residues long. CDR1 is SGHRS and CDR2 is YFSETQ in the germline V gene. The V gene end was trimmed by 4 bases and the J gene end by 5 bases; junction bases not matched to a gene: 3. The CDR3 sequence: CASSLGQGNEKLFF. CDR3 nucleotide sequence: TGCGCCAGCAGCCTCGGACAGGGGAATGAAAAACTGTTTTTT.

This chain links TRBV25-1 with TRBJ2-1, with D perhaps TRBD1 (7 bases). Germline V gene sequence: CDR1 MGHDK, CDR2 SYGVNS. Trimming shortened V by 4 bases and J by 2 bases, and 12 bases separated the two germline ends. The length of the CDR3 is 15 residues. The CDR3 sequence is CASSGRGLAYNEQFF. CDR3 nucleotide sequence: TGTGCCAGCAGTGGGAGGGGGCTCGCCTACAATGAGCAGTTCTTC.

V and J are TRBV30 and TRBJ2-7, with 8 positions matching TRBD1. This CDR3 is built from 11 residues. Germline-derived CDR1 and CDR2 are GTSNPN and SVGIG (reference sequence). Unmatched junction bases numbered 3, after V lost 6 bases and J lost 5 bases. CDR3 loop: CACRRGHEQYF. The CDR3 DNA follows: TGTGCCTGTCGCAGGGGGCACGAGCAGTACTTC.

This chain uses TRBV27 with TRBJ2-2, with D uncertain. Deletions cut 6 bases from V and 4 bases from J, with 18 bases between. The length of the CDR3 is 16 residues. Germline CDR1 is MNHEY and CDR2 is SMNVEV (reference sequence). DNA of the CDR3: TGTGCCAGCAGCCGTTCTCCGTCTAGTGGCACCGGGGAGCTGTTTTTT. It specifies CASSRSPSSGTGELFF.

V and J are TRBV19 and TRBJ2-3; D ambiguous. The CDR3 contains 13 residues. Deletions cut 5 bases from V and 2 bases from J, with 8 bases between. Germline values: CDR1 LNHDA, CDR2 SQIVND (reference sequence). The CDR3 region is CASSLLNTDTQYF. DNA of the CDR3: TGTGCCAGTAGTCTACTGAACACAGATACGCAGTATTTT. The full variable domain, with the rest looked up from reference TRBV19 and TRBJ2-3, is DGGITQSPKYLFRKEGQNVTLSCEQNLNHDAMYWYRQDPGQGLRLIYYSQIVNDFQKGDIAEGYSVSREKKESFPLTVTSAQKNPTAFYLCASSLLNTDTQYFGPGTRLTVL.

The V and J genes are TRBV7-8 and TRBJ2-3; D might be TRBD2 (5 bases). CDR3 length equals 13 residues. V was clipped by 5 bases and J by 6 bases, with 12 bases between them. Germline CDR1 and CDR2: SGHVS and FQNEAQ. This CDR3 is CASSRAEEDTQYF. CDR3 DNA: TGTGCCAGCAGCCGGGCGGAGGAGGATACGCAGTATTTT.

The V and J genes are TRBV29-1 and TRBJ1-3, with 7 bases that match TRBD1. The ends lost 5 bases at V and 2 bases at J; junction bases unmatched: 3. Germline CDR1 SQVTM, CDR2 ANQGSEA. This CDR3 region has 13 residues. The CDR3 DNA sequence: TGCAGCGTTCATACAGGGGCTGGAAACACCATATATTTT. Protein product: CSVHTGAGNTIYF.

This clone was counted only a few times. The rearrangement joins TRBV10-3 to TRBJ2-3, with 12 bases fitting TRBD2. Germline trimming cut 8 bases from V and 7 bases from J; bases unmatched to any gene: 10. Germline CDR1 and CDR2: ENHRY and SYGVKD. This CDR3 has 15 amino acids. CDR3 region: CAIGERLAGVYTQYF. In DNA form, the CDR3 reads TGTGCCATCGGAGAGAGACTAGCGGGAGTATATACGCAGTATTTT.

J is TRBJ2-7 and V is TRBV29-1; tentatively, D is TRBD2 (5 bases). The CDR3 totals 12 residues. V lost 1 base and J lost 5, with 9 bases in between. The germline gives CDR1 SQVTM, CDR2 ANQGSEA. CDR3 in amino acids: CSVEVPGNEQYF. DNA of the CDR3: TGCAGCGTTGAAGTGCCCGGGAACGAGCAGTACTTC.

This rearrangement joins TRBV21-1 to TRBJ1-4; TRBD1 is the table's D call and was not checked against the DNA. TRBV21-1 is labeled a pseudogene. The CDR3 runs 20 residues. Here the CDR3 reads CASSPIGGRGLEGTNEKLFF. Written as DNA, the CDR3 is TGTGCCAGCAGCCCAATAGGGGGCAGGGGGCTGGAAGGCACTAATGAAAAACTGTTTTTT.

The chain has TRBV19 and TRBJ2-7, with TRBD2 matching 10 bases. CDR1 and CDR2 (germline): LNHDA, SQIVND (reference sequence). The CDR3 spans 15 residues. V lost 3 bases to trimming and J lost 6 bases; unmatched junction nucleotides: 8. CDR3 amino acids: CASSITSGDLPEQYF. The CDR3 nucleotides read TGTGCCAGTAGTATTACTAGCGGGGACCTCCCCGAGCAGTACTTC.

V and J are TRBV18 and TRBJ2-3; D ambiguous. Trimming stripped 6 bases from V and 6 bases from J, with 10 bases between. Germline V CDR1 and CDR2: KGHSH, LQKENI. The CDR3 contains 12 residues. CDR3: CASSELGDTQYF. CDR3 sequence (DNA): TGTGCCAGCTCGGAGTTAGGCGATACGCAGTATTTT.

V usage is TRBV20-1 and J usage is TRBJ2-7, with D uncertain. V gave up 3 bases and J gave up 6 bases, with 21 bases separating them. This CDR3 has 15 amino acids. The germline CDR1 and CDR2 sequences are DFQATT and SNEGSKA (reference sequence). The CDR3: CSASTLSNLMSEQYF. DNA of the CDR3: TGCAGTGCTAGTACTCTATCCAACCTAATGAGCGAGCAGTACTTC.

J is TRBJ2-3 and V is TRBV16; D perhaps matches TRBD2 (7 bases). Trimming left V 2 bases short and J 0 bases short, with 12 bases between. Germline V CDR1 and CDR2: KGHSY, FQNENV. This CDR3 comprises 16 residues. As DNA, the CDR3 is TGTGCCAGCAGCCAAGGGGGGGCGGCAAGCACAGATACGCAGTATTTT. This gives the protein CASSQGGAASTDTQYF.

With regard to this clone: Other DNA sequences in this specimen translate into the identical CDR3. J is TRBJ1-4 and V is TRBV7-2, with D tentatively TRBD1 (6 bases). Trimming took 5 bases from V and 2 from J, leaving 9 bases between them. CDR3 size: 14 residues. Germline V gene sequence: CDR1 SGHTA, CDR2 FQGNSA. CDR3 sequence reads: CASSLQGTNEKLFF. CDR3 in DNA: TGTGCCAGCAGCCTTCAGGGGACTAATGAAAAACTGTTTTTT.

V and J are TRBV12-5 and TRBJ2-1; D unresolved. This CDR3 contains 11 residues. V dropped 5 bases and J dropped 10 bases, with 9 bases sitting between them. Per the germline V gene, CDR1 is LGHNT and CDR2 is FRNRAP. Here the CDR3 DNA reads TGTGCTAGTGGTCCCGAGAGGGAGCAGTTCTTC. This translates into CASGPEREQFF.